Shown below are 32 T cell receptor beta chains from a single sample sequenced in a study of blood T cell repertoires in COVID-19. The repertoire was sequenced with immunoSEQ multiplex PCR; TCRdb's copy has only in-frame clones and lacks some. The sample includes 150,000 to 180,000 clones, roughly nine tenths of them seen just once. The sample was peripheral blood. The receptors originated from a woman aged 40 to 49 with acute or convalescent COVID-19.

Notes on this clone: Other DNA sequences in the same sample also yield this CDR3. The chain employs TRBV11-3 and TRBJ2-5; no definite D call. Per the germline V gene, CDR1 is SGHNT and CDR2 is YENEEA. CDR3 size: 13 residues. The V end lost 2 bases, the J end lost 5 bases, and 9 bases lay between the germline ends. CDR3 residues: CASSLSNRETQYF. CDR3 in DNA: TGTGCCAGCAGCTTATCAAACCGGGAGACCCAGTACTTC.

The chain employs TRBV30 and TRBJ1-5; 11 bases line up with TRBD1. Per the germline V gene, CDR1 is GTSNPN and CDR2 is SVGIG (reference sequence). The CDR3 has 18 amino acids. The J segment lost 1 base and the V segment lost 2 bases, leaving 10 bases of the junction unmatched. CDR3 amino acids: CAWSPDRGLTGSNQPQHF. CDR3 coding DNA: TGTGCCTGGAGTCCGGACAGGGGGCTGACAGGCAGCAATCAGCCCCAGCATTTT.

This rearrangement joins TRBV27 to TRBJ2-1; 13 bases match TRBD2. Germline V gene data show CDR1 as MNHEY and CDR2 as SMNVEV (reference sequence). V trimming: 8 bases; J trimming: 9 bases; junction bases outside the gene matches: 4. The CDR3 consists of 13 residues. The DNA of the CDR3 is TGTGCCAGCGGACTAGCGGGAGAGGGTGAGCAGTTCTTC. Translated, it gives CASGLAGEGEQFF.

V and J are TRBV5-6 and TRBJ2-2; D perhaps matches TRBD2 (6 bases). Trimming shortened V by 4 bases and J by 4 bases, and 14 bases separated the two germline ends. CDR1 and CDR2 from the germline V gene are SGHDT and YYEEEE. This CDR3 region has 15 residues. The CDR3 DNA reads TGTGCCAGCAGCACTACCGGGAGCCGCACCGGGGAGCTGTTTTTT. Protein sequence: CASSTTGSRTGELFF. The complete variable domain, with remaining parts taken from reference TRBV5-6 and TRBJ2-2, reads DAGVTQSPTHLIKTRGQQVTLRCSPKSGHDTVSWYQQALGQGPQFIFQYYEEEERQRGNFPDRFSGHQFPNYSSELNVNALLLGDSALYLCASSTTGSRTGELFFGEGSRLTVL.

This chain links TRBV5-1 with TRBJ2-3, with TRBD1 as a possible D gene (5 bases). The V end was cut by 6 bases, the J end by 1 base, with 12 bases between. The CDR3 runs to 14 residues. The germline CDR1 and CDR2 sequences are SGHRS and YFSETQ. The CDR3 is CASNFVGGTDTQYF. The DNA of the CDR3 is TGCGCCAGCAACTTTGTAGGGGGCACAGATACGCAGTATTTT.

The chain has TRBV29-1 and TRBJ1-5; D gene uncertain. CDR3 length equals 13 residues. CDR1 and CDR2 (germline): SQVTM, ANQGSEA. Between the trimmed V and J ends, which lost 7 bases and 0 bases, there was a span of 10 bases. The CDR3 protein is CSGGENSNQPQHF. The CDR3, as DNA: TGCAGCGGTGGGGAGAATAGCAATCAGCCCCAGCATTTT.

Here the CDR3 reads CASSNRDLGEKLFF. Here the CDR3 DNA reads TGTGCCAGCAGTAACCGGGACTTAGGTGAAAAACTGTTTTTT. The chain employs TRBV6-5 and TRBJ1-4; a possible D gene is TRBD1 (5 bases). Germline assignment: CDR1 MNHEY and CDR2 SVGAGI. The length of the CDR3 is 14 residues. Trimming removed 5 bases from V and 7 bases from J, with 14 bases in between.

The V call is TRBV3-1 (or the pseudogene TRBV3-2), the J call TRBJ2-2; tentatively, D is TRBD2 (6 bases). The CDR3 consists of 16 residues. V dropped 5 bases and J dropped 0 bases, with 13 bases sitting between them. Germline V lookup: CDR1 LGHDT, CDR2 YNNKEL (reference sequence). CDR3 loop: CASSGGGGTNTGELFF. The CDR3 nucleotides are TGTGCCAGCAGCGGAGGAGGAGGGACGAACACCGGGGAGCTGTTTTTT.

The chain carries TRBV6-5 and TRBJ2-7, with D tentatively TRBD2 (6 bases). CDR1 and CDR2 from the germline V gene are MNHEY and SVGAGI. This CDR3 is 12 amino acids long. Trimming pared 8 bases from V and 2 bases from J, leaving 10 bases between. CDR3 sequence reads: CASGRLAYEQYF. The CDR3 DNA reads as TGTGCCAGCGGGAGGTTAGCCTACGAGCAGTACTTC.

The chain has TRBV18 and TRBJ2-5; 8 bases are shared with TRBD1. Germline V CDR1 and CDR2: KGHSH, LQKENI. The CDR3 sequence is 13 residues long. The V gene end was trimmed by 5 bases and the J gene end by 4 bases; junction bases not matched to a gene: 3. The CDR3 coding sequence is TGTGCCAGCTCAAGACAGGGGTCAGAGACCCAGTACTTC. It specifies CASSRQGSETQYF.

This clone has a single count. This sequence joins TRBV19 and TRBJ2-2; no clear D. V was clipped by 5 bases and J by 8 bases, with 18 bases between them. This CDR3 region has 15 residues. Germline V CDR1 and CDR2: LNHDA, SQIVND (reference sequence). CDR3 coding DNA: TGTGCCAGTAGTCCCCTCCGACAAATTCAAGGGGAGCTGTTTTTT. This translates into CASSPLRQIQGELFF.

The chain is built from TRBV7-9 and TRBJ2-5, with TRBD2 matching 11 bases. After removal of 7 bases from V and 3 bases from J, the junction contained 7 bases not matched to a gene. The CDR3 loop spans 15 amino acids. Germline V lookup: CDR1 SEHNR, CDR2 FQNEAQ (reference sequence). CDR3 sequence (DNA): TGTGCCAGCACCAATCCGGGACTAGCGGAAGAGACCCAGTACTTC. Protein: CASTNPGLAEETQYF.

This chain connects TRBV29-1 to TRBJ2-3, with 8 bases fitting TRBD2. V gave up 4 bases and J gave up 0 bases; unmatched junction bases: 15. Looked up from germline, CDR1 is SQVTM and CDR2 is ANQGSEA. The CDR3 runs 18 residues. The CDR3 region has the DNA TGCAGCGTTGTCCCCTGGCGGGAGGAAGGAGCTAGCACAGATACGCAGTATTTT. Translating gives CSVVPWREEGASTDTQYF.

This clone was detected only once. This chain joins TRBV7-2 and TRBJ2-2, with a tentative D call TRBD2 (6 bases). The CDR3 consists of 15 residues. With 6 bases removed from V and 3 bases from J, the gap between germline ends came to 14 bases. Germline CDR1 is SGHTA and CDR2 is FQGNSA. The CDR3 sequence: CASSIFGSYTGELFF. DNA of the CDR3: TGTGCCAGCAGTATCTTCGGGAGTTACACCGGGGAGCTGTTTTTT.

The gene calls are TRBV7-8 and TRBJ1-5; weak D call: TRBD1 (5 bases). V was clipped by 1 base and J by 11 bases, with 9 bases between them. The CDR3 runs to 12 residues. Germline CDR1 and CDR2: SGHVS and FQNEAQ. The chain's CDR3 is CASSLGGGAQHF. CDR3 nucleotides: TGTGCCAGCAGCTTAGGCGGGGGAGCCCAGCATTTT.

The chain is built from TRBV27 and TRBJ1-1; D gene unclear. The V end lost 0 bases, the J end lost 3 bases, and 14 bases lay between the germline ends. Looked up from germline, CDR1 is MNHEY and CDR2 is SMNVEV (reference sequence). The CDR3 consists of 16 residues. In DNA form, the CDR3 reads TGTGCCAGCAGTTTATCCTCGTACGGTCTGGACACTGAAGCTTTCTTT. It specifies CASSLSSYGLDTEAFF.

The V and J genes are TRBV7-5 and TRBJ2-1; the D call of TRBD2 is as the table states it, not checked on the DNA. TRBV7-5 is a documented pseudogene. The length of the CDR3 is 14 residues. CDR3 nucleotides: TGTGCCAGAAGTCCCGGGACTAGCATCAATGAGCAGTTCTTC. It is translated as CARSPGTSINEQFF.

The V and J genes are TRBV5-1 and TRBJ1-4, with 10 bases that match TRBD1. The germline V gene has CDR1 SGHRS and CDR2 YFSETQ. The CDR3 is 14 amino acids. Germline trimming cut 5 bases from V and 7 bases from J; bases unmatched to any gene: 5. CDR3 nucleotides: TGCGCCAGCAGAACGGACAGGGGGGGTGAAAAACTGTTTTTT. This translates into CASRTDRGGEKLFF.

Of note for this clone: The junction and the germline gene differ at one end; a read error may be behind it. The chain uses TRBV13 and TRBJ1-5, with a weak D call TRBD1 (6 bases). Germline lookup yields CDR1 PRHDT and CDR2 FYEKMQ (reference sequence). The CDR3 is made up of 18 amino acids. The CDR3 sequence: CASSIGQPFRYSNQPQHF. The CDR3 bases are TGTGCCAGCAGCATAGGACAGCCGTTTCGATATAGCAATCAGCCCCAGCATTTT. The full variable domain, its missing parts supplied by reference TRBV13 and TRBJ1-5, is AAGVIQSPRHLIKEKRETATLKCYPIPRHDTVYWYQQGPGQDPQFLISFYEKMQSDKGSIPDRFSAQQFSDYHSELNMSSLELGDSALYFCASSIGQPFRYSNQPQHFGDGTRLSIL.

The chain combines TRBV15 with TRBJ1-5; D not resolved. Per the germline V gene, CDR1 is LNHNV and CDR2 is YYDKDF (reference sequence). Trimming stripped 1 base from V and 6 bases from J, with 19 bases between. The CDR3 is 17 residues long. The CDR3 DNA sequence: TGTGCCACCAGCAGAGTCCTTTCCGGAGTTGCCGGTCAGCCCCAGCATTTT. Its protein product is CATSRVLSGVAGQPQHF. The full variable domain, rest sourced from reference TRBV15 and TRBJ1-5, is DAMVIQNPRYQVTQFGKPVTLSCSQTLNHNVMYWYQQKSSQAPKLLFHYYDKDFNNEADTPDNFQSRRPNTSFCFLDIRSPGLGDTAMYLCATSRVLSGVAGQPQHFGDGTRLSIL.

The chain couples TRBV10-3 to TRBJ1-2; TRBD1 is a possible D gene (6 bases). The V gene lost 6 bases and the J gene lost 7 bases, with 24 bases spanning the gap. Germline loops: CDR1 ENHRY, CDR2 SYGVKD. This CDR3 is 16 amino acids long. This CDR3 reads CAIRTTLPRGAGGYTF. The CDR3 DNA follows: TGTGCCATCAGAACGACCTTACCACGGGGGGCAGGTGGCTACACCTTC.

The rearrangement uses TRBV5-1 and TRBJ2-7, with a tentative D call TRBD2 (5 bases). The CDR3 runs to 12 residues. V was shortened by 1 base and J by 6 bases, with 8 bases between the two germline ends. Germline CDR1 reads SGHRS; CDR2 reads YFSETQ. In nucleotides, the CDR3 is TGCGCCAGCAGCTTGAATGGAGGCGAGCAGTACTTC. It specifies CASSLNGGEQYF.

This chain links TRBV5-1 with TRBJ1-4; D unresolved. CDR3 length: 15 amino acids. The V gene's germline CDR1 is SGHRS and CDR2 YFSETQ. Trimming took 4 bases from V and 7 from J, leaving 17 bases between them. Here the CDR3 reads CASSLDFTPGEKLFF. Written as DNA, the CDR3 is TGCGCCAGCAGCCTAGACTTCACCCCGGGTGAAAAACTGTTTTTT.

A note on this clone: Other DNA sequences in the sample encode the same CDR3. The gene calls are TRBV28 and TRBJ2-7; D is uncertain. Germline V lookup: CDR1 MDHEN, CDR2 SYDVKM. Trimming left V 6 bases short and J 4 bases short, with 7 bases between. The CDR3 runs to 11 residues. The CDR3 protein is CASSHSYEQYF. CDR3 nucleotide sequence: TGTGCCAGCAGCCACAGTTACGAGCAGTACTTC.

This clone has just one count. This chain joins TRBV12-5 and TRBJ2-3; D perhaps matches TRBD1 (6 bases). The germline V and J ends were trimmed by 4 bases and 4 bases, with 18 bases remaining between them. Per the germline V gene, CDR1 is LGHNT and CDR2 is FRNRAP. CDR3 length: 16 residues. CDR3: CASGSIPGQRSDTQYF. CDR3 sequence (DNA): TGTGCTAGTGGTTCGATTCCGGGACAACGATCAGATACGCAGTATTTT.

The rearrangement joins TRBV2 to TRBJ2-3; 7 nucleotides agree with TRBD1. The V gene end was trimmed by 9 bases and the J gene end by 6 bases; junction bases not matched to a gene: 0. Germline V gene sequence: CDR1 SNHLY, CDR2 FYNNEI. CDR3 size: 10 residues. CDR3 sequence reads: CARQGDTQYF. CDR3 bases: TGTGCCAGACAGGGGGATACGCAGTATTTT.

The chain has TRBV3-1 (or the pseudogene TRBV3-2) and TRBJ2-2, with D perhaps matching TRBD1 (6 bases). Germline V CDR1 and CDR2: LGHDT, YNNKEL (reference sequence). CDR3 size: 17 residues. Deletions cut 0 bases from V and 4 bases from J, with 15 bases between. For the CDR3, the DNA is TGTGCCAGCAGCCAAGATGTGGGGGCTTTGGGCACCGGGGAGCTGTTTTTT. Residues: CASSQDVGALGTGELFF.

The chain links TRBV5-5 to TRBJ1-4, with 7 bases matching TRBD1. V lost 4 bases to trimming and J lost 8 bases; unmatched junction nucleotides: 14. Germline V gene lookup returns CDR1 SGHKS and CDR2 YYEKEE (reference sequence). This CDR3 contains 16 residues. The CDR3 coding sequence is TGTGCCAGCAGCCCCTTCGAAGGGGGCCGAGGGGAAAAACTGTTTTTT. Its protein product is CASSPFEGGRGEKLFF.

This clone was seen once. V usage is TRBV30 and J usage is TRBJ1-2, with a possible D match to TRBD1 (5 bases). Germline V gives CDR1 GTSNPN, CDR2 SVGIG (reference sequence). The CDR3 length is 12 residues. V gave up 4 bases and J gave up 7 bases, with 13 bases separating them. In DNA, the CDR3 is TGTGCCTGGACGCGTAGGGGAAGTGGCTACACCTTC. Translated: CAWTRRGSGYTF.

This clone was counted once. The chain combines TRBV12-5 with TRBJ2-1; D gene ambiguous. The CDR3 covers 13 residues. V lost 5 bases and J lost 10, with 15 bases in between. The V gene's germline CDR1 is LGHNT and CDR2 FRNRAP. CDR3: CASGVNSYAEQFF. Written as DNA, the CDR3 is TGTGCTAGTGGTGTTAACTCGTATGCGGAGCAGTTCTTC.

The V call is TRBV15, the J call TRBJ1-1; TRBD1 is a possible D gene (5 bases). V lost 4 bases, J lost 3 bases, and 12 bases lay in between. This CDR3 has 14 amino acids. The germline gives CDR1 LNHNV, CDR2 YYDKDF (reference sequence). CDR3 nucleotide sequence: TGTGCCACCAGCACGTGGGGACTTGACACTGAAGCTTTCTTT. Amino acids: CATSTWGLDTEAFF. Looking up the rest from reference TRBV15 and TRBJ1-1 gives the full variable domain: DAMVIQNPRYQVTQFGKPVTLSCSQTLNHNVMYWYQQKSSQAPKLLFHYYDKDFNNEADTPDNFQSRRPNTSFCFLDIRSPGLGDTAMYLCATSTWGLDTEAFFGQGTRLTVV.

The CDR3 is CASSLEQAVISYEQYF. The CDR3 bases are TGCGCCAGCAGCTTGGAACAGGCGGTTATATCCTACGAGCAGTACTTC. The J gene is TRBJ2-7, the V gene TRBV5-1, with TRBD1 as a possible D gene (5 bases). CDR1 SGHRS and CDR2 YFSETQ come from the germline V gene. Trimming shortened V by 0 bases and J by 1 base, and 14 bases separated the two germline ends. CDR3 length: 16 amino acids.